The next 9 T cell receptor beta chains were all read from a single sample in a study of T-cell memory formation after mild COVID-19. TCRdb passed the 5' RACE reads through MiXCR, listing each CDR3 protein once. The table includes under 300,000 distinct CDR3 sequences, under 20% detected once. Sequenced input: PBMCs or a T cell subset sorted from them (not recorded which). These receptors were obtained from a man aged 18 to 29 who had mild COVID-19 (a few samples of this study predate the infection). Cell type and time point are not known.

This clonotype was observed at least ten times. The CDR3 protein is CASSPGGTSGNEQFF. CDR3 in DNA: TGTGCCAGCAGCCCAGGGGGGACTAGCGGTAATGAGCAGTTCTTC. The rearrangement uses TRBV7-3 and TRBJ2-1; 11 positions agree with TRBD2. With V trimmed by 5 bases and J by 7 bases, 7 bases remained unmatched. The CDR3 is made up of 15 amino acids. CDR1 is SGHTA and CDR2 is FQGTGA in the germline V gene.

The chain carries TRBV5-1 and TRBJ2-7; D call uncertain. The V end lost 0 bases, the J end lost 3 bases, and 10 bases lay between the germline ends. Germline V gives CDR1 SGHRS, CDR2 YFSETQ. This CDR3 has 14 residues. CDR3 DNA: TGCGCCAGCAGCTTGGCCCGGACCTTCTACGAGCAGTACTTC. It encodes CASSLARTFYEQYF.

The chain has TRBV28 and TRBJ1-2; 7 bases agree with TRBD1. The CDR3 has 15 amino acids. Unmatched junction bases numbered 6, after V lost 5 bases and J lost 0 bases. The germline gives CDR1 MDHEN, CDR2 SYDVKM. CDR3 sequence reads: CASSLTGPSNYGYTF. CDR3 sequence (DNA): TGTGCCAGCAGTCTGACAGGGCCGTCTAACTATGGCTACACCTTC.

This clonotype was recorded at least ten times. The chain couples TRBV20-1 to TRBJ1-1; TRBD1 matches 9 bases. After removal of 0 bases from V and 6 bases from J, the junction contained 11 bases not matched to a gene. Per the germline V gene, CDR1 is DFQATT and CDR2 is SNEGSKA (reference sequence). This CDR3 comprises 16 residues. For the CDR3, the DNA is TGCAGTGCTAGAGATGCAGGACAGGGGCACTATGCTGAAGCTTTCTTT. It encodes CSARDAGQGHYAEAFF.

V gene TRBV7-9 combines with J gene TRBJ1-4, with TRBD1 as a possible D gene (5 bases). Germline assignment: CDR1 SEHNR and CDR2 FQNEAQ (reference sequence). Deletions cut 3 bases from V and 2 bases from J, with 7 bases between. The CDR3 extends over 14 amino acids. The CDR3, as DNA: TGTGCCAGCAGCTTTTACAGGACTAATGAAAAACTGTTTTTT. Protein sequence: CASSFYRTNEKLFF.

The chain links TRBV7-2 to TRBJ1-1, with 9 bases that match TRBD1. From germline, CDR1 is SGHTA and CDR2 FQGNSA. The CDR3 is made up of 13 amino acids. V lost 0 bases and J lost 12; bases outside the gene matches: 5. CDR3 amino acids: CASSLAGQGITFF. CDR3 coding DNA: TGTGCCAGCAGCTTAGCGGGACAGGGTATAACTTTCTTT.

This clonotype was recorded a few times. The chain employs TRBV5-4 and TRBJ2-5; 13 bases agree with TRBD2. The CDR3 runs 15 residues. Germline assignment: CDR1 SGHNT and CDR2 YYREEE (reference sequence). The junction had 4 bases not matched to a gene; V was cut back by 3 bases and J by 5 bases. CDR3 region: CASSWGLAGFETQYF. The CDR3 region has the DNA TGTGCCAGCAGCTGGGGACTAGCGGGGTTTGAGACCCAGTACTTC.

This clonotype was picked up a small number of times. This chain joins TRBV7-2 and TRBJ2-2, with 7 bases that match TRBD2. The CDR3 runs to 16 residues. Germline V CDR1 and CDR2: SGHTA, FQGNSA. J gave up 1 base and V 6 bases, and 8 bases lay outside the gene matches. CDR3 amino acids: CASSRFPGGNTGELFF. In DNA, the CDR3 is TGTGCCAGCAGTCGCTTCCCGGGGGGGAACACCGGGGAGCTGTTTTTT.

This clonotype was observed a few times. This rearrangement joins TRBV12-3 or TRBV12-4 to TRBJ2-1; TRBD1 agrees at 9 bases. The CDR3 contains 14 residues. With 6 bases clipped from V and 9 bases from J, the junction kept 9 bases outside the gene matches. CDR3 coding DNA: TGTGCCAGCAGGACAGGGGGAAATACGGGTGAGCAGTTCTTC. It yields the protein CASRTGGNTGEQFF.